Listed here are 16 T cell receptor beta chains from one sample, sequenced in a study of control samples from healthy donors and cancer patients. Produced via immunoSEQ multiplex PCR; TCRdb's table is partial and in-frame only. In the table there are fewer than 90,000 clones, less than 95% of which are singletons. The sequencing sample was made of blood. These receptors were taken from a woman aged 40-49 years in good health.

This sequence joins TRBV4-2 and TRBJ2-1; 8 positions match TRBD2. Germline CDR1 and CDR2: LGHNA and YNFKEQ. The CDR3 totals 15 residues. V trimming: 0 bases; J trimming: 12 bases; junction bases outside the gene matches: 10. CDR3 region: CASSQDGGLVGWQFF. CDR3 sequence (DNA): TGTGCCAGCAGCCAAGACGGGGGACTAGTTGGTTGGCAGTTCTTC.

The DNA of the CDR3 is TGCGCCAGCAGCCAAGCTGGTTTCGGCCAAGAGACCCAGTACTTC. It codes for CASSQAGFGQETQYF. V gene TRBV4-1 combines with J gene TRBJ2-5; D remains ambiguous. This CDR3 has 15 residues. Germline V CDR1 and CDR2: MGHRA, YSYEKL. V gave up 1 base and J gave up 1 base, with 10 bases separating them.

V usage is TRBV11-3 and J usage is TRBJ2-1, with a possible D match to TRBD1 (5 bases). V was clipped by 3 bases and J by 4 bases, with 16 bases between them. CDR3 size: 16 residues. CDR1 is SGHNT, CDR2 YENEEA, per germline. CDR3 coding DNA: TGTGCCAGCAGCTTTCAAGGGGCTGAAGGATACAATGAGCAGTTCTTC. Translation gives CASSFQGAEGYNEQFF.

This clone has only one observation. The CDR3 DNA sequence: TGTGCCACCAGCAGAGATCGGGTGATTAGGGAGAATGGCTACACCTTC. It encodes CATSRDRVIRENGYTF. The chain combines TRBV15 with TRBJ1-2; no definite D call. The germline gives CDR1 LNHNV, CDR2 YYDKDF (reference sequence). The CDR3 sequence is 16 residues long. V was pared by 0 bases and J by 6 bases, with 17 bases between.

This clone has only a few counts. The chain couples TRBV6-5 to TRBJ2-3; no firm D call. Germline CDR1 and CDR2: MNHEY and SVGAGI. V lost 5 bases and J 1 base, leaving 4 bases between the germline ends. The length of the CDR3 is 12 residues. The chain's CDR3 is CASSPRTDTQYF. CDR3 DNA sequence: TGTGCCAGCAGTCCACGCACAGATACGCAGTATTTT.

V and J are TRBV19 and TRBJ2-7; tentatively, D is TRBD1 (6 bases). V shed 6 bases and J shed 2 bases, with 11 bases lying between them. Germline lookup yields CDR1 LNHDA and CDR2 SQIVND (reference sequence). This CDR3 has 13 amino acids. CDR3 nucleotide sequence: TGTGCCAGTAGCCGTACAGGGACCTACGAGCAGTACTTC. It translates to CASSRTGTYEQYF. Complete variable domain (other parts from reference TRBV19 and TRBJ2-7): DGGITQSPKYLFRKEGQNVTLSCEQNLNHDAMYWYRQDPGQGLRLIYYSQIVNDFQKGDIAEGYSVSREKKESFPLTVTSAQKNPTAFYLCASSRTGTYEQYFGPGTRLTVT.

The rearrangement links TRBV6-6 to TRBJ1-5, with 9 bases matching TRBD1. V gave up 7 bases and J gave up 9 bases; unmatched junction bases: 10. The CDR3 extends over 14 amino acids. Germline V gene lookup returns CDR1 MNHNY and CDR2 SVGAGI (reference sequence). Written as DNA, the CDR3 is TGTGCCAGCACCGAAGGGGACAGGGACGGGCCCCAGCATTTT. Protein product: CASTEGDRDGPQHF.

The CDR3, as DNA: TGTGCCAGCAGCGACCGGCCAGATACGCAGTATTTT. Encoded protein: CASSDRPDTQYF. The rearrangement links TRBV28 to TRBJ2-3; no definite D call. The CDR3 is 12 residues long. Between the trimmed V and J ends, which lost 6 bases and 4 bases, there was a span of 8 bases. CDR1 and CDR2 from the germline V gene are MDHEN and SYDVKM.

This rearrangement joins TRBV6-5 to TRBJ2-7, with 7 bases that match TRBD1. The CDR3 is made up of 13 amino acids. Germline V gene data show CDR1 as MNHEY and CDR2 as SVGAGI. J was trimmed by 0 bases and V by 4 bases; bases with no gene match: 0. As DNA, the CDR3 is TGTGCCAGCAGTTGGGACAGCTCCTACGAGCAGTACTTC. It yields the protein CASSWDSSYEQYF.

The chain combines TRBV27 with TRBJ2-2; 10 bases are shared with TRBD2. Germline-derived CDR1 and CDR2 are MNHEY and SMNVEV (reference sequence). V shed 10 bases, J shed 0 bases, and the junction held 17 bases outside the gene matches. The CDR3 length is 19 residues. CDR3 sequence (DNA): TGTGCCACTCTTCGGAGGGGGGCTAGCGGGGGCACGAACACCGGGGAGCTGTTTTTT. This encodes CATLRRGASGGTNTGELFF.

The chain recombines TRBV12-3 or TRBV12-4 with TRBJ1-1; D gene ambiguous. This CDR3 contains 12 residues. V lost 10 bases and J lost 2, with 11 bases in between. The CDR3, as DNA: TGTGCCACCCCCACCTCCAACACTGAAGCTTTCTTT. Translation: CATPTSNTEAFF.

The chain couples TRBV5-1 to TRBJ2-1; 16 bases map to TRBD2. CDR1 is SGHRS and CDR2 is YFSETQ in the germline V gene. This CDR3 is built from 17 residues. Losses at the gene ends were 3 bases for V and 4 bases for J; bases not matched to a gene: 4. CDR3 amino acids: CASSSGLAGGLYNEQFF. CDR3 bases: TGCGCCAGCAGCTCGGGACTAGCGGGAGGGCTTTACAATGAGCAGTTCTTC.

This chain joins TRBV10-3 and TRBJ1-4; weak D call: TRBD1 (5 bases). Trimming removed 10 bases at V and 5 bases at J, with 20 bases between. Germline-derived CDR1 and CDR2 are ENHRY and SYGVKD. This CDR3 has 15 amino acids. The CDR3 sequence is CASGSAGAENEKLFF. In nucleotides, the CDR3 is TGTGCCAGCGGGAGCGCCGGGGCAGAGAATGAAAAACTGTTTTTT.

The genes are TRBV11-2 and TRBJ2-5; no clear D. The V gene lost 5 bases and the J gene lost 2 bases, with 15 bases spanning the gap. CDR1 and CDR2 from the germline V gene are SGHAT and FQNNGV. The CDR3 covers 15 residues. The CDR3 nucleotides are TGTGCCAGCAGCCCGCACTATGGCGGTCAAGAGACCCAGTACTTC. It yields the protein CASSPHYGGQETQYF.

CDR3 in amino acids: CASSQDLRYHTGELFF. The DNA of the CDR3 is TGCGCCAGCAGCCAAGATCTGCGCTACCACACCGGGGAGCTGTTTTTT. This rearrangement joins TRBV4-3 to TRBJ2-2, with D unclear. V was cut by 0 bases and J by 3 bases, with 11 bases left in between. CDR1 is LGHNA and CDR2 is YSLEER in the germline V gene. The CDR3 is made up of 16 amino acids.

The chain joins TRBV7-9 to TRBJ2-1; the D is unclear. The CDR3 length is 15 residues. CDR1 and CDR2 from the germline V gene are SEHNR and FQNEAQ (reference sequence). With 1 base removed from V and 7 bases from J, the gap between germline ends came to 14 bases. In DNA form, the CDR3 reads TGTGCCAGCAGCTTAGTTGGGTTTGAAGGAAATGAGCAGTTCTTC. Protein: CASSLVGFEGNEQFF.